This TCR beta chain was retrieved from a study of cytomegalovirus exposure and HLA in healthy donors. With regard to this clone: What it recognizes is unknown.

The donors comprised healthy bone marrow donors. Study-wide points: The investigators catalogued 150 to 200 TCR beta chains as cytomegalovirus-associated.

V lost 6 bases and J lost 0; bases outside the gene matches: 10. CDR3 length: 17 residues. Germline V gives CDR1 LNHDA, CDR2 SQIVND (reference sequence). PCR employed 60 Vbeta and 13 Jbeta primers. The repertoire was sequenced with immunoSEQ multiplex PCR; TCRdb's copy has only in-frame clones and lacks some. The sample records roughly 150,000 clones, around three quarters being singletons. This TCR was recovered from a male donor in good health and CMV-seronegative. The sequenced material came from PBMCs. V is TRBV19 and J is TRBJ2-2, with 7 nucleotides matching TRBD2. CDR3 coding DNA: TGTGCCAGTAGCCGGGCGGGGAGGGGCGCGAACACCGGGGAGCTGTTTTTT. Its translation: CASSRAGRGANTGELFF.